This T cell receptor (beta chain) came from a study of blood T cell repertoires in COVID-19. Study-wide context: The United States, Italy and Spain provided the acute and convalescent COVID-19 samples.

Sequencing used immunoSEQ multiplex PCR; TCRdb keeps in-frame clones, though not all of them. Of over 200,000 clones in the sample, 92% were seen once. After removal of 1 base from V and 4 bases from J, the junction contained 5 bases not matched to a gene. Germline lookup yields CDR1 SGHDT and CDR2 YYEEEE. This CDR3 is 16 amino acids long. This sequence originates from a man aged 25 to 40 with acute or convalescent COVID-19. The sequenced material came from peripheral blood. This chain connects TRBV5-6 to TRBJ2-1; 10 nucleotides line up with TRBD2. CDR3 nucleotide sequence: TGTGCCAGCAGCTTGTTGTCTAGCGGGGGATACAATGAGCAGTTCTTC. It yields the protein CASSLLSSGGYNEQFF.